The sequence of this T cell receptor (beta chain) was determined in a study of cytomegalovirus exposure and HLA in healthy donors. Study findings and constraints: In all likelihood, a cluster of highly shared sequence variants was a sequencing artifact.

CDR1 and CDR2 (germline): SEHNR, FQNEAQ (reference sequence). The CDR3 length is 18 residues. J gave up 2 bases and V 4 bases, and 13 bases lay outside the gene matches. The table lists this clone with a count of one. The antigen is unknown. The PCR ran on 60 Vbeta and 13 Jbeta primers. The protocol was immunoSEQ multiplex PCR, while the TCRdb copy is restricted to in-frame clones and leaves out a portion. Of 90,000 to 95,000 clones listed, roughly 79% are singletons. Sample: PBMCs. The chain recombines TRBV7-9 with TRBJ1-2, with TRBD1 matching 10 bases. This receptor was taken from a man under 40 in good health and CMV-seronegative. DNA for the CDR3: TGTGCCAGCAGCTCCCGACAGGGGGCGCGGAATAGGAACTATGGCTACACCTTC. Its translation: CASSSRQGARNRNYGYTF. The variable domain in full, completed from reference TRBV7-9 and TRBJ1-2, reads DTGVSQNPRHKITKRGQNVTFRCDPISEHNRLYWYRQTLGQGPEFLTYFQNEAQLEKSRLLSDRFSAERPKGSFSTLEIQRTEQGDSAMYLCASSSRQGARNRNYGYTFGSGTRLTVV.